One TCR beta chain is described in this entry. The antigen is not known. The primer mix had 60 Vbeta and 13 Jbeta primers. Sequencing was performed with immunoSEQ multiplex PCR; in TCRdb, only in-frame clones are kept and a portion is missing. The table has 130,000 to 150,000 clones, under 85% seen once; the top ten hold 6.5% to 8.5%. This sample stems from a study of cytomegalovirus exposure and HLA in healthy donors. The CDR3 spans 14 residues. Germline CDR1 and CDR2: SGDLS and YYNGEE. Study-wide results and caveats: A later analysis found that most CMV-associated TCR beta chains appeared HLA-restricted.

The chain combines TRBV9 with TRBJ2-5, with TRBD2 matching over 8 bases. Matching the DNA end better, TRBJ2-7 makes the J call doubtful. The sample comprised PBMCs. This receptor was taken from a woman between 40 and 55 years old in good health and CMV-seropositive. The CDR3 is CASSPAGASYEQYF. The DNA of the CDR3 is TGTGCCAGCAGCCCAGCGGGGGCGTCCTACGAGCAGTACTTC.